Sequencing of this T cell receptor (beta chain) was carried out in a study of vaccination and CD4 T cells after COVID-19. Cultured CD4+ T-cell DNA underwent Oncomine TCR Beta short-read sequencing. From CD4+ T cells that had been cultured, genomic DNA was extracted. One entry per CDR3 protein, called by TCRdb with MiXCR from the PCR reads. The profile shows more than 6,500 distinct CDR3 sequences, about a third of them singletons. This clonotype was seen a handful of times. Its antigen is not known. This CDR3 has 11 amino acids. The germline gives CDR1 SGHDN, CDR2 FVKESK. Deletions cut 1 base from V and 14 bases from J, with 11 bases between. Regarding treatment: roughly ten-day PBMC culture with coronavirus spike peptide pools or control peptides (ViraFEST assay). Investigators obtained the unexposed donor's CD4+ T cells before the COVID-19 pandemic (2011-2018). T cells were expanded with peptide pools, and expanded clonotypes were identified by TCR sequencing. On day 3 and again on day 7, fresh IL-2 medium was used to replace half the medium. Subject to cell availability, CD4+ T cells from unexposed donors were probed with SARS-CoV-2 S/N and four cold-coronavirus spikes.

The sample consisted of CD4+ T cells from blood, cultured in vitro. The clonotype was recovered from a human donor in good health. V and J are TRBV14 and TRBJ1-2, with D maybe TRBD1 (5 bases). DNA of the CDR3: TGTGCCAGCAGCCAAGTAAAGGGGCTTACCTTC. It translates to CASSQVKGLTF.